The subject of this entry is one T cell receptor beta chain. This clone's antigen is unknown. The record has no base qualities; no much larger clone is one base away. The CDR3 regions of human TCRbeta chains were analyzed by immunosequencing. Per the source publication's procedure: Repertoire TCRs were checked for matches against a reference library of SARS-CoV-2-specific TCRs that had been generated using the MIRA antigen-specificity platform. Breadth was defined as the fraction of unique TCRs that were SARS-CoV-2-associated, and depth was defined as the fraction of total T cells that were SARS-CoV-2-associated. Using the MIRA data, each spike-specific TCR was mapped to the spike region that the TCR reacts to and placed in a CD4 or CD8 class. Log10-transformed breadth and depth values were compared by one-way ANOVA with Sidak's multiple comparisons tests. TCRdb retrieved this table from immuneACCESS and kept in-frame rearrangements only. Not all clones are present; in checked studies, unresolved V genes account for under half, and no reason is known for the remainder. V, J and clone size derive from that table, while D and trimming were established from the DNA sequence. The sample yields 70,000 to 95,000 clones; almost 90% were counted once. The top ten clonotypes cover 1.3% to 1.5% of the sample.

The data originate from a study of T cell responses to AZD1222 COVID-19 vaccine (dated by TCRdb to the early 2020s). A note on the overall study: TCR sequencing was performed for about 250 trial participants, of whom approximately 200 were given two doses of AZD1222 and around 25 were given two doses of MenACWY control vaccine. Trial participants were enrolled into age subgroups of 18-55, 56-69 and 70-plus years, which contained approximately 150, 28 and 58 TCR-sequenced participants, respectively. The research as a whole found: The whole spike protein was spanned by vaccine-associated CD4 TCRs, and dominant responses were seen in regions 160-218 and 743-854. Participants were mostly white British and included more females than males, and it was suggested by the authors that clonal diversity may have been underestimated. In the small 56-69-year group, the increase in depth fell short of significance, most likely because of low power. Conclusions about previously exposed vaccinees are limited because only a handful of AZD1222 recipients were SARS-CoV-2 seropositive at baseline. Nearly half of unique spike-specific TCRs reportedly recognized epitopes outside regions mutated in the B.1.351 and B.1.1.7 variants. No day 14 peak-response samples were available, so repertoires were characterized only after the peak T cell response. After two AZD1222 doses, both the breadth and the depth of spike-specific TCRs were significantly higher than at day 0 and than in MenACWY recipients.

The sample's time point label, in plain terms: about 28 days (+/-7) after the second vaccine dose. AZD1222 recipients whose second dose came at about 4 weeks and those whose second dose came at about 12 weeks were combined into one group, since spike-specific TCR depth and breadth did not differ between the two schedules. The vaccinee samples were drawn from two UK trials, COV001 and COV002, one of which was a single-blind randomized controlled phase 2/3 trial testing AZD1222 (ChAdOx1 nCoV-19) in healthy adults. For TCRbeta chain sequencing, PBMC samples from trial participants were taken at day 0 and at day 28 after the second dose. The sample was peripheral blood, taken 28 days after the second AZD1222 dose. The origin of this receptor is an adult who received the AZD1222 COVID-19 vaccine.

The nucleotide sequence is given as TGTGCCAGCAGTGAAGGGTCGAACACCGGGGAGCTGTTTTTT. This encodes CASSEGSNTGELFF. The chain uses TRBV6-1 and TRBJ2-2; the D gene identity is not certain. Trimming at the junction amounts to 1 base on V and 0 bases on J, and the germline ends lie 3 bases apart. The germline V gene specifies MNHNS as CDR1 and SASEGT as CDR2. Its CDR3 holds 14 amino acids, cysteine through phenylalanine. CDR3 DNA only is kept here, 42 bases in frame from base 1.